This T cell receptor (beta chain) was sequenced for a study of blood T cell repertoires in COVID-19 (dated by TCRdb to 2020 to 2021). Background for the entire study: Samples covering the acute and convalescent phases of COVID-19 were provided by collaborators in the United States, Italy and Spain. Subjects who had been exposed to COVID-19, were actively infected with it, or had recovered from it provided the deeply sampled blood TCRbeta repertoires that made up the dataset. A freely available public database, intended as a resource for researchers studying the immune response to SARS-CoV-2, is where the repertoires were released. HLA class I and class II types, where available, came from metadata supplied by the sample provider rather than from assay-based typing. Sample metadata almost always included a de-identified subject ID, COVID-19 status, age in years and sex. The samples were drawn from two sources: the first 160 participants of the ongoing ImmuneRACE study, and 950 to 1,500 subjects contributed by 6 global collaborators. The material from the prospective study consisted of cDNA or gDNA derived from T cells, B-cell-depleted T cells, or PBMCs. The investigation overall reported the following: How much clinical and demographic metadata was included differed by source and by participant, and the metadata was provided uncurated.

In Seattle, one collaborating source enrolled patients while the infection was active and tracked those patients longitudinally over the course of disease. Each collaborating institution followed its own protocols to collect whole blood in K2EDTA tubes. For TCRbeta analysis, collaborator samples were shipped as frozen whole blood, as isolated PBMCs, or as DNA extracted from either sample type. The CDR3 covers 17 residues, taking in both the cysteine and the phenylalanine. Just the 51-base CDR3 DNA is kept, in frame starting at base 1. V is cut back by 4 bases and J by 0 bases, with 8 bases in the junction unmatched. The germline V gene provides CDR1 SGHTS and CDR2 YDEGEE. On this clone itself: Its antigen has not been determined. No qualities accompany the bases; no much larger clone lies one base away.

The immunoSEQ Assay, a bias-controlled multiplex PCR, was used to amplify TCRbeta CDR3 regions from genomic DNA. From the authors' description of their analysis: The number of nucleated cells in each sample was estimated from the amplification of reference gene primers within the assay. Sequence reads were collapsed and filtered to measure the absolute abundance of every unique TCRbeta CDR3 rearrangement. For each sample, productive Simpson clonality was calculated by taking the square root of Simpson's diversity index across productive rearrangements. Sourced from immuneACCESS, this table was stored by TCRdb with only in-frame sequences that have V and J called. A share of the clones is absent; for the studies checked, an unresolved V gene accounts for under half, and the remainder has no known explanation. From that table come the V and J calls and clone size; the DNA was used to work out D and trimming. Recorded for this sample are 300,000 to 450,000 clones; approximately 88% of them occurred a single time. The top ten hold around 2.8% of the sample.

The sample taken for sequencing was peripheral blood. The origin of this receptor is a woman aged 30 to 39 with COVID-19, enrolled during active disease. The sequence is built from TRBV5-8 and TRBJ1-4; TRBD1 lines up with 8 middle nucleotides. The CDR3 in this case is CASSPDRGRATNEKLFF. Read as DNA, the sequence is TGTGCCAGCAGCCCAGACAGGGGTCGGGCAACTAATGAAAAACTGTTTTTT.